These 18 T cell receptor beta chains were all obtained from the same sample, sequenced in a study of T cells in Graves' hyperthyroidism and ophthalmopathy. RNA transcripts gave rise to amplified TCR beta CDR3 regions. The HTBI primer set drove a first-round RT-PCR of the TCR CDR3. One entry per CDR3 protein, called by TCRdb with MiXCR from the multiplex PCR reads. The sample includes roughly 600,000 distinct CDR3 sequences, more than 12% of them seen just once. Input material: blood. All receptors come from a woman aged 45-65 years with Graves' ophthalmopathy.

This chain connects TRBV7-8 to TRBJ2-7; TRBD1 matches at 8 bases. Losses at the gene ends were 2 bases for V and 5 bases for J; bases not matched to a gene: 5. The CDR3 totals 14 residues. Germline V gene sequence: CDR1 SGHVS, CDR2 FQNEAQ. This CDR3 is CASSLWQGANEQYF. As DNA, the CDR3 is TGTGCCAGCAGCTTATGGCAGGGGGCGAACGAGCAGTACTTC.

There are a few counts of this clonotype. The gene calls are TRBV7-2 and TRBJ1-6; weak D call: TRBD1 (5 bases). The CDR3 length is 16 residues. The V and J ends lost 3 bases and 3 bases respectively, with 12 bases between them. Germline CDR1 reads SGHTA; CDR2 reads FQGNSA. The CDR3 DNA follows: TGTGCCAGCAGCTTGGGCAGGACACTCTATAATTCACCCCTCCACTTT. It is translated as CASSLGRTLYNSPLHF.

The chain joins TRBV7-9 to TRBJ2-2, with 8 positions matching TRBD1. The germline V gene has CDR1 SEHNR and CDR2 FQNEAQ (reference sequence). This CDR3 is 15 amino acids long. J was trimmed by 4 bases and V by 3 bases; bases with no gene match: 4. CDR3: CASSLLDRGTGELFF. The CDR3 region has the DNA TGTGCCAGCAGCTTGTTAGACAGGGGCACCGGGGAGCTGTTTTTT. Using reference TRBV7-9 and TRBJ2-2 for the parts outside the CDR3, the full variable domain is DTGVSQNPRHKITKRGQNVTFRCDPISEHNRLYWYRQTLGQGPEFLTYFQNEAQLEKSRLLSDRFSAERPKGSFSTLEIQRTEQGDSAMYLCASSLLDRGTGELFFGEGSRLTVL.

There are a few counts of this clonotype. The chain has TRBV15 and TRBJ2-5; no clear D. The CDR3 is 13 residues long. Germline V gene data show CDR1 as LNHNV and CDR2 as YYDKDF (reference sequence). V lost 0 bases and J 5 bases, leaving 7 bases between the germline ends. Here the CDR3 reads CATSRDKSETQYF. In DNA, the CDR3 is TGTGCCACCAGCAGAGATAAGTCGGAGACCCAGTACTTC.

This clonotype was counted ten times or more. The chain employs TRBV3-1 and TRBJ1-5; D gene uncertain. This CDR3 spans 15 amino acids. V gave up 2 bases and J gave up 7 bases, with 15 bases separating them. Germline values: CDR1 LGHDT, CDR2 YNNKEL (reference sequence). CDR3 DNA sequence: TGTGCCAGCAGCCAAAACCCCGACGGCAGGCAGCCCCAGCATTTT. Its translation: CASSQNPDGRQPQHF.

This clonotype was seen repeatedly, ten times or more. The gene calls are TRBV11-2 and TRBJ2-7, with 10 nucleotides matching TRBD2. The germline gives CDR1 SGHAT, CDR2 FQNNGV. V shed 4 bases and J 0 bases; nucleotides not matched to a gene: 6. The CDR3 totals 16 residues. Here the CDR3 DNA reads TGTGCCAGCAGCTACAAACTAGCGGGACCCTCCTACGAGCAGTACTTC. Protein product: CASSYKLAGPSYEQYF.

The sample holds many counts of this clonotype. This chain links TRBV7-2 with TRBJ2-3, with 11 bases identical to TRBD2. CDR1 is SGHTA and CDR2 is FQGNSA in the germline V gene. V trimming: 5 bases; J trimming: 4 bases; junction bases outside the gene matches: 8. This CDR3 contains 16 residues. CDR3 residues: CASSRHSGRGSDTQYF. The CDR3 bases are TGTGCCAGCAGCCGTCATAGCGGGAGGGGGTCAGATACGCAGTATTTT.

The sample holds many counts of this clonotype. The V and J genes are TRBV18 and TRBJ1-2, with a tentative D call TRBD1 (6 bases). Trimming stripped 2 bases from V and 8 bases from J, with 12 bases between. The V gene's germline CDR1 is KGHSH and CDR2 LQKENI. There are 13 residues in the CDR3. This CDR3 is CASSPIQGGGYTF. The CDR3 nucleotides are TGTGCCAGCTCACCAATACAGGGAGGCGGCTACACCTTC. Drawing the rest from reference TRBV18 and TRBJ1-2, the complete variable domain is NAGVMQNPRHLVRRRGQEARLRCSPMKGHSHVYWYRQLPEEGLKFMVYLQKENIIDESGMPKERFSAEFPKEGPSILRIQQVVRGDSAAYFCASSPIQGGGYTFGSGTRLTVV.

This clonotype was recorded at least ten times. The chain has TRBV7-8 and TRBJ1-6, with a tentative D call TRBD1 (5 bases). Germline V gene lookup returns CDR1 SGHVS and CDR2 FQNEAQ. V was clipped by 5 bases and J by 7 bases, with 12 bases between them. CDR3 length equals 14 residues. The CDR3 DNA reads as TGTGCCAGCAGCCGCGGGGGGGTAAATTCACCCCTCCACTTT. Translation: CASSRGGVNSPLHF.

Ten or more counts support this clonotype. The V call is TRBV12-3 or TRBV12-4, the J call TRBJ1-2; D gene uncertain. This CDR3 region has 15 residues. The germline V and J ends were trimmed by 0 bases and 5 bases, with 13 bases remaining between them. The CDR3 sequence is CASSLAPVSIYGYTF. In nucleotides, the CDR3 is TGTGCCAGCAGTTTAGCCCCGGTGTCGATTTATGGCTACACCTTC.

This clonotype was counted at least ten times. The chain employs TRBV6-1 and TRBJ1-5, with 7 bases matching TRBD1. Germline lookup yields CDR1 MNHNS and CDR2 SASEGT. Trimming cost V 5 bases and J 7 bases; bases outside gene matches: 11. The CDR3 consists of 15 residues. The CDR3 region has the DNA TGTGCCAGCAGTACCAGGGGGGGGCTGGGGCAGCCCCAGCATTTT. It is translated as CASSTRGGLGQPQHF.

This clonotype was seen a handful of times. The chain couples TRBV20-1 to TRBJ2-1; TRBD2 aligns across 14 bases. Per germline, CDR1 DFQATT and CDR2 SNEGSKA (reference sequence). The CDR3 extends over 18 amino acids. The J segment lost 6 bases and the V segment lost 3 bases, leaving 13 bases of the junction unmatched. This chain's CDR3 is CSASAIAGLAGVGNEQFF. For the CDR3, the DNA is TGCAGTGCTAGTGCGATAGCGGGACTAGCGGGAGTCGGCAATGAGCAGTTCTTC.

This clonotype was counted many times. Germline and junction disagree at one end, which may indicate a read error. The rearrangement uses TRBV5-1 and TRBJ2-2; a possible D gene is TRBD1 (6 bases). Germline CDR1 is SGHRS and CDR2 is YFSETQ. The CDR3 contains 15 residues. The CDR3 is CASSLVQGDTGELFF. Written as DNA, the CDR3 is TGTGCCAGCAGTTTGGTACAGGGCGACACCGGGGAGCTGTTTTTT.

This clonotype was seen repeatedly, ten times or more. J is TRBJ2-5 and V is TRBV7-3; tentatively, D is TRBD2 (5 bases). The germline V gene has CDR1 SGHTA and CDR2 FQGTGA. Between the trimmed V and J ends, which lost 2 bases and 1 base, there was a span of 8 bases. This CDR3 is built from 14 residues. The chain's CDR3 is CASSLSGSQETQYF. CDR3 nucleotide sequence: TGTGCCAGCAGCTTATCGGGGAGCCAAGAGACCCAGTACTTC.

The chain is built from TRBV29-1 and TRBJ1-1; D is perhaps TRBD1 (5 bases). This CDR3 comprises 12 residues. The V end lost 3 bases, the J end lost 3 bases, and 8 bases lay between the germline ends. The germline gives CDR1 SQVTM, CDR2 ANQGSEA. CDR3 in amino acids: CSVERGYTEAFF. The CDR3 DNA follows: TGCAGCGTTGAGCGGGGGTACACTGAAGCTTTCTTT. The full variable domain, completed using reference TRBV29-1 and TRBJ1-1, is SAVISQKPSRDICQRGTSLTIQCQVDSQVTMMFWYRQQPGQSLTLIATANQGSEATYESGFVIDKFPISRPNLTFSTLTVSNMSPEDSSIYLCSVERGYTEAFFGQGTRLTVV.

Regarding this clonotype: A much larger clone differs from this one at a single base, so this may be a read error. The genes are TRBV29-1 and TRBJ1-1; D is unresolved. CDR3 length equals 12 residues. V lost 3 bases and J 6 bases, leaving 11 bases between the germline ends. From germline, CDR1 is SQVTM and CDR2 ANQGSEA. DNA for the CDR3: TGCAGCGTTGATTTGGGAAGCCCTGAAGCTTTCTTT. Its protein product is CSVDLGSPEAFF.

This clonotype came up many times. The gene calls are TRBV7-8 and TRBJ2-3, with D perhaps matching TRBD1 (5 bases). V lost 4 bases and J lost 3, with 17 bases in between. This CDR3 contains 16 residues. Germline loops: CDR1 SGHVS, CDR2 FQNEAQ. The CDR3 DNA reads TGTGCCAGCAGCTCCCAGGGAACTCATCGTACAGATACGCAGTATTTT. Protein sequence: CASSSQGTHRTDTQYF.

This clonotype was seen many times. The V call is TRBV7-9, the J call TRBJ1-2; the match to TRBD1 covers 7 bases. The CDR3 extends over 13 amino acids. J lost 6 bases, V lost 4 bases, and 5 bases had no gene match. The germline CDR1 and CDR2 sequences are SEHNR and FQNEAQ (reference sequence). The CDR3 bases are TGTGCCAGCAGCTCCCGACAGGGCAATGGCTACACCTTC. This codes for CASSSRQGNGYTF. The whole variable domain, filled in from reference TRBV7-9 and TRBJ1-2, reads DTGVSQNPRHKITKRGQNVTFRCDPISEHNRLYWYRQTLGQGPEFLTYFQNEAQLEKSRLLSDRFSAERPKGSFSTLEIQRTEQGDSAMYLCASSSRQGNGYTFGSGTRLTVV.